What follows describes a single T cell receptor (beta chain). Its antigen is undetermined. CDR3 length equals 13 residues. The germline V and J ends were trimmed by 3 bases and 1 base, with 9 bases remaining between them. Germline-derived CDR1 and CDR2 are DFQATT and SNEGSKA (reference sequence). Treatment meaning: approximately 9-day PBMC culture with coronavirus spike peptide pools or control peptides (ViraFEST assay). Antigen-specific T cell expansion with peptide pools preceded TCR sequencing in the ViraFEST approach. The data are from a study of vaccination and CD4 T cells after COVID-19. The Oncomine TCR Beta short-read assay was applied to DNA of cultured CD4+ T cells. Genomic DNA was drawn out of CD4+ T cells grown in culture. TCRdb independently ran MiXCR on the PCR reads; one entry per CDR3 protein. The sample holds roughly 20,000 distinct CDR3 sequences, approximately 51% seen once. Notes on the study in general: A relatively small number of convalescent patients were studied, and no early post-infection timepoints were included. Spike mono-reactivity was the property of 304 of 307 vaccine-specific clones in convalescent patients.

The V gene is TRBV20-1, the J gene TRBJ1-1; possible D gene TRBD1, 5 bases. The receptor's source is a human donor who had recovered from COVID-19. Sequenced material: CD4+ T cells from blood, cultured in vitro. CDR3 sequence: CSARPQGNTEAFF. The CDR3 DNA follows: TGCAGTGCTAGGCCCCAGGGGAACACTGAAGCTTTCTTT.